The text below deals with one TCR beta chain. TCRdb's table, derived via immunoSEQ multiplex PCR, lists solely in-frame clones and lacks some. Of hundreds of thousands of clones detected, around 86% appear once; the ten largest clones hold approximately 5.5%. This sample is part of a study of blood T cell repertoires in COVID-19. CDR1 LGHNA and CDR2 YSLEER come from the germline V gene. Trimming removed 2 bases at V and 7 bases at J, with 17 bases between. The CDR3 runs to 15 residues. Specimen: PBMCs or T cells enriched from blood (not recorded which). The TCR originated in a man aged 55 to 70 who had recovered from COVID-19. This chain connects TRBV4-3 to TRBJ1-2; tentative D call: TRBD1 (6 bases). This CDR3 is CASSQNWAGALGYTF. The CDR3 DNA reads TGCGCCAGCAGCCAAAACTGGGCAGGGGCTCTTGGCTACACCTTC.